Listed below are T cell receptor beta chains from one sample, sequenced in a study of T-cell memory formation after mild COVID-19. From the 5' RACE reads, TCRdb called clonotypes with MiXCR, one entry per CDR3 protein. The sample holds under 150,000 distinct CDR3 sequences, 15% to 20% seen once. Sequencing was done on a sample of PBMCs or a T cell subset sorted from them (not recorded which). These receptors originate from an adult woman who had mild COVID-19 (a few samples of this study predate the infection). Cell type and time point are not known. Each CDR3 is given with its conserved first and last residue. Each record gives: J gene, clone size, V gene, D gene, CDR3 DNA, CDR3 protein. D genes are given only for firm matches. Some rows mark clone size as missing; the rest say once, few, many or name a class of expanded clone.

TRBJ2-5	.	TRBV3-1	.	TGTGCCAGCAGCGTCACGAAAGAGACCCAGTACTTC	CASSVTKETQYF
TRBJ2-3	few	TRBV5-5	TRBD2	TGTGCCAGCACTACTGGACTAGACACAGATACGCAGTATTTT	CASTTGLDTDTQYF
TRBJ2-1	.	TRBV30	TRBD2	TGTGCCTGGAGTGAGTGGACTAGCGGGAATGAGCAGTTCTTC	CAWSEWTSGNEQFF
TRBJ2-3	.	TRBV7-9	.	TGTGCCAGCAGCTCCCGGATAGCGGTCGGAGGCACAGATACGCAGTATTTT	CASSSRIAVGGTDTQYF
TRBJ2-3	.	TRBV4-1	TRBD2	TGCGCCAGCAGCCAAGGCCGGGGCGGGGGGGGCACAGATACGCAGTATTTT	CASSQGRGGGGTDTQYF
TRBJ2-7	few	TRBV4-2	TRBD2	TGTGCCAGCAGCCAATTTGTCGCTAGCGGTATCTCCTACGAGCAGTACTTC	CASSQFVASGISYEQYF
TRBJ2-3	.	TRBV4-2	.	TGTGCCAGCAGCCAAGAAGACAGCGGTGGGGATACGCAGTATTTT	CASSQEDSGGDTQYF
TRBJ1-3	.	TRBV27	TRBD1	TGTGCCAGCAGCTCCCTAGGACAGGGCTCTGGAAACACCATATATTTT	CASSSLGQGSGNTIYF
TRBJ1-1	.	TRBV2	.	TGTGCCACCCATCTGGGATTTAACACTGAAGCTTTCTTT	CATHLGFNTEAFF
TRBJ2-7	few	TRBV7-8	.	TGTGCCAGCAGCGCCCACAGGAAGCAGTACTTC	CASSAHRKQYF
TRBJ2-3	few	TRBV7-7	TRBD1	TGTGCCAGCAGCTTAGGACAGGGCTTAACAGATACGCAGTATTTT	CASSLGQGLTDTQYF
TRBJ2-3	many	TRBV7-2	TRBD2	TGTGCCAGCAGCCCTATGAGGCGGGGGTTAGGAGATACGCAGTATTTT	CASSPMRRGLGDTQYF
TRBJ2-2	many	TRBV5-5	TRBD1	TGTGCCAGCAGCTTGGGCAGGGGGCAGTTCACCGGGGAGCTGTTTTTT	CASSLGRGQFTGELFF
TRBJ1-4	.	TRBV4-2	.	TGTGCCAGCAGCCAAGATTATTCTGTGGGTGAAAAACTGTTTTTT	CASSQDYSVGEKLFF
TRBJ2-5	few	TRBV20-1	TRBD1	TGCAGTGCTAGAGTGACAGGGGGCGGGGAGACCCAGTACTTC	CSARVTGGGETQYF
TRBJ2-7	few	TRBV27	TRBD1	TGTGCCAGCAGTTTTGGCACAGGGGGCCTTTACGAGCAGTACTTC	CASSFGTGGLYEQYF
TRBJ2-7	.	TRBV3-1	.	TGTGCCAGCAGCCAGATGCACCCTGGGACCGCGGGGAGATACGAGCAGTACTTC	CASSQMHPGTAGRYEQYF
TRBJ2-3	.	TRBV24-1	.	TGTGCCACCAGTGACCGACTGGGACTTAGTCCCACAGATACGCAGTATTTT	CATSDRLGLSPTDTQYF
TRBJ1-1	few	TRBV30	.	TGTGCCTGGAGTGTATGGGGGGGTGTCACTGAAGCTTTCTTT	CAWSVWGGVTEAFF
TRBJ2-3	.	TRBV11-2	TRBD1	TGTGCCAGCAGCTCCCCGGGACAGGGAACAGATACGCAGTATTTT	CASSSPGQGTDTQYF
TRBJ1-1	few	TRBV2	.	TGTGCCAGCAGGGGACTTGCTGAAGCTTTCTTT	CASRGLAEAFF
TRBJ2-1	.	TRBV2	.	TGTGCCAGCAGTACTGACAACTACAATGAGCAGTTCTTC	CASSTDNYNEQFF
TRBJ1-1	.	TRBV2	TRBD1	TGTGCCAGCAGTGAAGCAATGGGACAGGGAAAAGCTTTCTTT	CASSEAMGQGKAFF
TRBJ2-7	.	TRBV29-1	TRBD2	TGCAGCGTTGGGGCGGGAGCCTACTACGAGCAGTACTTC	CSVGAGAYYEQYF
TRBJ2-1	many	TRBV30	TRBD2	TGTGCCTGGAGGACGAGGCGGGAGGGAAGGTATGAGCAGTTCTTC	CAWRTRREGRYEQFF